The entry below gives a single T cell receptor beta chain sequence along with its context. This record comes from a study of T cells expressing NK-cell markers. Reprocessing the 5' RACE reads, TCRdb reports a single entry for every CDR3 protein and omits DNA. The sample is made up of 400,000 to 450,000 distinct CDR3 sequences, and the top ten hold 7.3% of it. The CDR3 has 18 residues. The sequencing sample was made of blood T cells: a sorted CD56 or NKG2C T cell subset, CD4+ or CD8+ T cells, or bulk PBMC T cells (not recorded which). The V and J genes are TRBV12-3 or TRBV12-4 and TRBJ1-5; as DNA is missing, the TRBD1 call by TCRdb cannot be tested. The clonotype was recovered from a woman between 18 and 70 years old in good health. Here the CDR3 reads CASSPGQHPLRSNQPQHF.